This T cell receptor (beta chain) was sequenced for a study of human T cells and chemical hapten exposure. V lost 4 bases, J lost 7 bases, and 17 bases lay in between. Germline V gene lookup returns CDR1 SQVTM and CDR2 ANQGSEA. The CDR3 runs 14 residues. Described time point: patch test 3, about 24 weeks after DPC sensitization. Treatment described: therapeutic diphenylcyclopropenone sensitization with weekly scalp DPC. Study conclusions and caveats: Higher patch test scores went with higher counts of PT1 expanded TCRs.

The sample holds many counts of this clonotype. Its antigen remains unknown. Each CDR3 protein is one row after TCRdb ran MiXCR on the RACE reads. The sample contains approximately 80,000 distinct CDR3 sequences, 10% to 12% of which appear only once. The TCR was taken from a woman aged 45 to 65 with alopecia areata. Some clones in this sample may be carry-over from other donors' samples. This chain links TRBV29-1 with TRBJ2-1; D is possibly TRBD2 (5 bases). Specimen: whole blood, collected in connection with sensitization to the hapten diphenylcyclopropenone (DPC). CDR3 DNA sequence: TGCAGCGTTGGGGTAGTGGGAGTGGAGAATGAGCAGTTCTTC. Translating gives CSVGVVGVENEQFF.